Listed below are T cell receptor beta chains from one sample, sequenced in a study of T cells in Graves' hyperthyroidism and ophthalmopathy. TCRdb reprocessed the multiplex PCR reads via MiXCR and lists one record per CDR3 protein. The sample gives more than 500,000 distinct CDR3 sequences, 15% to 20% of which show up once; over 3.5% is in the top ten. The source material was blood. The receptors derive from a woman aged 25 to 45 with Graves' hyperthyroidism. CDR3s include the opening cysteine and the closing phenylalanine or tryptophan. A D gene is named only where the DNA matches it firmly.

cdr3_aa v_call d_call j_call
CASSLSVAGGGNQSQHF TRBV27 - TRBJ1-5
CASSRWTFSTNEKLFF TRBV27 - TRBJ1-4
CSVEGPGGGEQYF TRBV29-1 - TRBJ2-7
CASSQDRRPEETQYF TRBV3-1 - TRBJ2-5
CASSFKRKLSYNEQFF TRBV11-1 - TRBJ2-1
CASSVDLRNHEQYF TRBV9 - TRBJ2-7
CASSLSGEGYTF TRBV7-8 - TRBJ1-2
CASSPVGGRMGYNEQFF TRBV6-1 TRBD2 TRBJ2-1
CASTAIGFNSPLHF TRBV5-5 - TRBJ1-6
CASAQMGEGSYNEQFF TRBV28 TRBD2 TRBJ2-1
CASSQRGASGRPSTGEQYF TRBV27 TRBD2 TRBJ2-7
CASSSTGGIDGYTF TRBV13 TRBD1 TRBJ1-2
CASSLFWFALGTDTQYF TRBV28 - TRBJ2-3
CATSMRDTQYF TRBV15 - TRBJ2-3
CASTLWVAGANVLTF TRBV19 - TRBJ2-6
CASSFSRGHNEQFF TRBV28 - TRBJ2-1
CASSLVGGLEAKNIQYF TRBV7-8 TRBD2 TRBJ2-4
CASSQKEVNTEAFF TRBV3-1 - TRBJ1-1
CASSLTGGGYTF TRBV28 TRBD1 TRBJ1-2
CASSLSPVSAASNYGYTF TRBV27 - TRBJ1-2
CSARPAAYTDTQYF TRBV20-1 - TRBJ2-3
CASSPGWDKLYEQYF TRBV28 - TRBJ2-7
CSANPTPSYEQYF TRBV20-1 - TRBJ2-7
CASSLRTVSYGYTF TRBV28 - TRBJ1-2
CAWSAGEGQPQHF TRBV30 - TRBJ1-5
CASTSTGQPHEQYF TRBV7-9 TRBD1 TRBJ2-7